One sample yielded the 31 T cell receptor beta chains listed below, sequenced in a study of graft-versus-host responses after intestinal transplantation. Which antigens these TCRs recognize remains unknown. The assay was immunoSEQ multiplex PCR, and TCRdb's table has in-frame clones only and misses some. This sample has 96,000 or so clones, with roughly nine tenths found just once. The sample here was unstimulated CD4+ T cells sorted from spleen or lymph node cells, taken before intestinal transplant. These receptors came from a human donor who received an intestinal transplant.

J is TRBJ1-1 and V is TRBV2; D ambiguous. This CDR3 region has 16 residues. V was pared by 7 bases and J by 0 bases, with 18 bases between. Per germline, CDR1 SNHLY and CDR2 FYNNEI. CDR3 coding DNA: TGTGCCAGCACCAGCGTGTCACACAACTTGAACACTGAAGCTTTCTTT. It is translated as CASTSVSHNLNTEAFF.

This clone was detected only a few times. V is TRBV6-5 and J is TRBJ1-6; D is uncertain. This CDR3 has 14 amino acids. Germline CDR1 and CDR2: MNHEY and SVGAGI. Deletions cut 6 bases from V and 6 bases from J, with 12 bases between. Written as DNA, the CDR3 is TGTGCCAGCAGCCCACAGCAGTTTAATTCACCCCTCCACTTT. This gives the protein CASSPQQFNSPLHF.

This chain connects TRBV18 to TRBJ2-5; D perhaps matches TRBD1 (5 bases). The germline V gene encodes CDR1 KGHSH and CDR2 LQKENI. Trimming cost V 8 bases and J 4 bases, with 14 bases left between them. The CDR3 sequence is 13 residues long. The CDR3 loop is CASQPGQGETQYF. The CDR3 DNA reads TGTGCCAGCCAACCGGGTCAGGGAGAGACCCAGTACTTC.

This chain joins TRBV5-1 and TRBJ2-7; 7 nucleotides agree with TRBD2. In germline, CDR1 is SGHRS, CDR2 YFSETQ. CDR3 length: 16 amino acids. V lost 0 bases to trimming and J lost 2 bases; unmatched junction nucleotides: 8. CDR3 region: CASSLVIGRGTYEQYF. The CDR3 DNA follows: TGCGCCAGCAGCTTGGTTATCGGGCGGGGGACCTACGAGCAGTACTTC.

This sequence joins TRBV19 and TRBJ1-2, with 9 bases aligning to TRBD1. CDR3 length equals 14 residues. The germline V gene encodes CDR1 LNHDA and CDR2 SQIVND (reference sequence). With V trimmed by 6 bases and J by 5 bases, 7 bases remained unmatched. Written as DNA, the CDR3 is TGTGCCAGTAGGCCGGGACAGGGATTATATGGCTACACCTTC. This codes for CASRPGQGLYGYTF. The full variable domain, with the rest looked up from reference TRBV19 and TRBJ1-2, is DGGITQSPKYLFRKEGQNVTLSCEQNLNHDAMYWYRQDPGQGLRLIYYSQIVNDFQKGDIAEGYSVSREKKESFPLTVTSAQKNPTAFYLCASRPGQGLYGYTFGSGTRLTVV.

This chain connects TRBV5-4 to TRBJ2-7, with D possibly TRBD1 on 6 matching bases. V was pared by 5 bases and J by 4 bases, with 16 bases between. The CDR3 is made up of 14 amino acids. Germline CDR1 SGHNT, CDR2 YYREEE (reference sequence). The chain's CDR3 is CASSLPGARYEQYF. DNA of the CDR3: TGTGCCAGCAGTTTACCAGGGGCTAGGTACGAGCAGTACTTC.

This chain connects TRBV30 to TRBJ2-3, with 8 bases identical to TRBD2. Germline trimming cut 0 bases from V and 1 base from J; bases unmatched to any gene: 3. This CDR3 is built from 15 residues. Germline V gives CDR1 GTSNPN, CDR2 SVGIG (reference sequence). CDR3 protein: CAWSVQTSGTDTQYF. CDR3 coding DNA: TGTGCCTGGAGTGTACAGACTAGCGGCACAGATACGCAGTATTTT.

Of note for this clone: The identical CDR3 is also encoded by other nucleotide sequences in the sample. This chain joins TRBV5-1 and TRBJ2-2; 7 nucleotides line up with TRBD1. Trimming cost V 0 bases and J 3 bases; bases outside gene matches: 2. Germline CDR1 is SGHRS and CDR2 is YFSETQ. The CDR3 is 15 residues long. CDR3: CASSLDRGDTGELFF. The CDR3 bases are TGCGCCAGCAGCTTGGACAGGGGAGACACCGGGGAGCTGTTTTTT.

V and J are TRBV18 and TRBJ2-1, with D maybe TRBD1 (5 bases). The CDR3 consists of 14 residues. Germline lookup yields CDR1 KGHSH and CDR2 LQKENI. Trimming removed 3 bases from V and 6 bases from J, with 12 bases in between. As DNA, the CDR3 is TGTGCCAGCTCACCCCTTAAGGACACCAATGAGCAGTTCTTC. The encoded protein is CASSPLKDTNEQFF.

V gene TRBV30 combines with J gene TRBJ2-7; the match to TRBD2 covers 9 bases. Germline lookup yields CDR1 GTSNPN and CDR2 SVGIG (reference sequence). V lost 3 bases and J lost 5; bases outside the gene matches: 14. The CDR3 is made up of 16 amino acids. The chain's CDR3 is CAWSKGLAGARDEQYF. DNA of the CDR3: TGTGCCTGGAGCAAAGGATTAGCGGGAGCTCGGGACGAGCAGTACTTC. Variable domain in full (rest from reference TRBV30 and TRBJ2-7): SQTIHQWPATLVQPVGSPLSLECTVEGTSNPNLYWYRQAAGRGLQLLFYSVGIGQISSEVPQNLSASRPQDRQFILSSKKLLLSDSGFYLCAWSKGLAGARDEQYFGPGTRLTVT.

J is TRBJ1-5 and V is TRBV28; 7 nucleotides align to TRBD1. J was trimmed by 6 bases and V by 4 bases; bases with no gene match: 15. CDR3 size: 17 residues. Germline CDR1 and CDR2: MDHEN and SYDVKM. The CDR3 DNA sequence: TGTGCCAGCAGTTCAAAACTGACAGGGAGTTTGTTTCAGCCCCAGCATTTT. Translating it yields CASSSKLTGSLFQPQHF.

This chain uses TRBV7-9 with TRBJ1-5, with D perhaps TRBD1 (6 bases). Germline V gives CDR1 SEHNR, CDR2 FQNEAQ (reference sequence). Trimming took off 8 bases at V and 5 bases at J, with 13 bases between the two ends. The CDR3 has 13 amino acids. CDR3 in DNA: TGTGCCAGCTCCGGAGGGGGGGATCAGCCCCAGCATTTT. Residues: CASSGGGDQPQHF. Based on the CDR3 plus reference TRBV7-9 and TRBJ1-5, the full variable domain is DTGVSQNPRHKITKRGQNVTFRCDPISEHNRLYWYRQTLGQGPEFLTYFQNEAQLEKSRLLSDRFSAERPKGSFSTLEIQRTEQGDSAMYLCASSGGGDQPQHFGDGTRLSIL.

The genes are TRBV7-9 and TRBJ2-1; 9 nucleotides align to TRBD1. The CDR3 runs 17 residues. Germline V lookup: CDR1 SEHNR, CDR2 FQNEAQ (reference sequence). Trimming at V came to 1 base and at J to 4 bases, leaving 8 bases not matched to a gene. CDR3 bases: TGTGCCAGCAGCTTAGGGGGGTGGGGGACAGGGTACAATGAGCAGTTCTTC. Translating gives CASSLGGWGTGYNEQFF.

This chain links TRBV6-6 with TRBJ2-7; D is ambiguous. CDR1 is MNHNY and CDR2 is SVGAGI in the germline V gene (reference sequence). V was clipped by 3 bases and J by 0 bases, with 9 bases between them. The CDR3 totals 14 residues. The CDR3 DNA follows: TGTGCCAGCAGTTATGACACCCGCTCCTACGAGCAGTACTTC. Translation: CASSYDTRSYEQYF.

This clone was detected a few times. The CDR3 loop reads CASSFSDRGGEQYF. The CDR3 coding sequence is TGTGCCAGCAGTTTTTCCGACAGGGGAGGGGAGCAGTACTTC. The J gene is TRBJ2-7, the V gene TRBV28; possible D gene TRBD1, 8 bases. This CDR3 spans 14 amino acids. Germline loops: CDR1 MDHEN, CDR2 SYDVKM. Between the trimmed V and J ends, which lost 3 bases and 7 bases, there was a span of 16 bases.

In its sample, this clone was seen once. The genes are TRBV6-5 and TRBJ1-2; D gene uncertain. The germline CDR1 and CDR2 sequences are MNHEY and SVGAGI. The CDR3 loop spans 15 amino acids. With 5 bases removed from V and 1 base from J, the gap between germline ends came to 14 bases. The CDR3 spells CASSQYRGYNYGYTF. For the CDR3, the DNA is TGTGCCAGCAGTCAATATAGAGGGTATAACTATGGCTACACCTTC.

The genes are TRBV27 and TRBJ1-6; D remains unclear. V gave up 5 bases and J gave up 0 bases, with 14 bases separating them. CDR1 and CDR2 from the germline V gene are MNHEY and SMNVEV (reference sequence). The CDR3 contains 17 residues. In DNA, the CDR3 is TGTGCCAGCAGTGCTTTCTCGATCAGCTCCTATAATTCACCCCTCCACTTT. This sequence encodes CASSAFSISSYNSPLHF.

The rearrangement uses TRBV6-6 and TRBJ1-2, with D maybe TRBD1 (6 bases). Germline V gene sequence: CDR1 MNHNY, CDR2 SVGAGI (reference sequence). The CDR3 runs to 14 residues. Trimming removed 6 bases at V and 5 bases at J, with 16 bases between. CDR3 residues: CASSPSQGVYGYTF. In DNA form, the CDR3 reads TGTGCCAGCAGCCCATCACAGGGAGTATATGGCTACACCTTC.

The chain combines TRBV27 with TRBJ2-1; unclear D gene. The CDR3 runs 15 residues. The ends were cut back, 1 base at V and 4 bases at J, with 11 bases in the middle. Germline V gives CDR1 MNHEY, CDR2 SMNVEV (reference sequence). The CDR3 loop is CASSLFLGLYNEQFF. CDR3 nucleotide sequence: TGTGCCAGCAGTTTATTTCTAGGCCTTTACAATGAGCAGTTCTTC.

This chain uses TRBV6-5 with TRBJ1-4, with D possibly TRBD1 on 5 matching bases. Trimming shortened V by 2 bases and J by 8 bases, and 12 bases separated the two germline ends. The CDR3 contains 14 residues. Germline values: CDR1 MNHEY, CDR2 SVGAGI. Written as DNA, the CDR3 is TGTGCCAGCAGTTACCGCGGGGCAGGAGAAAAACTGTTTTTT. Protein: CASSYRGAGEKLFF.

The gene calls are TRBV19 and TRBJ2-2; 10 nucleotides align to TRBD2. The CDR3 is made up of 17 amino acids. Trimming took 7 bases from V and 7 from J; bases not matched to a gene: 15. Germline V gives CDR1 LNHDA, CDR2 SQIVND (reference sequence). CDR3 sequence reads: CASKTLERGGLSGELFF. CDR3 sequence (DNA): TGTGCCAGTAAGACCCTCGAGCGGGGGGGCCTTAGCGGGGAGCTGTTTTTT.

This rearrangement joins TRBV6-1 to TRBJ2-3; D remains unclear. The CDR3 has 11 residues. Germline V gene sequence: CDR1 MNHNS, CDR2 SASEGT. V lost 4 bases to trimming and J lost 7 bases, with 6 bases between them. Here the CDR3 reads CASSVMYTQYF. In DNA form, the CDR3 reads TGTGCCAGCAGTGTAATGTATACGCAGTATTTT.

J is TRBJ2-3 and V is TRBV14; perhaps TRBD2 as D (5 bases). V dropped 5 bases and J dropped 4 bases, with 13 bases sitting between them. The CDR3 runs 14 residues. Germline-derived CDR1 and CDR2 are SGHDN and FVKESK. The CDR3: CASSTLGSADTQYF. Written as DNA, the CDR3 is TGTGCCAGCAGCACCTTGGGGAGCGCAGATACGCAGTATTTT.

V gene TRBV4-1 combines with J gene TRBJ2-2; 7 nucleotides line up with TRBD1. The CDR3 contains 17 residues. Germline assignment: CDR1 MGHRA and CDR2 YSYEKL. Trimming cost V 3 bases and J 4 bases; bases outside gene matches: 11. CDR3 nucleotide sequence: TGCGCCAGCAGCCATAAAAGGGGGACAGACCTCACCGGGGAGCTGTTTTTT. This gives the protein CASSHKRGTDLTGELFF.

The chain has TRBV11-3 and TRBJ1-6, with no clear D. The germline gives CDR1 SGHNT, CDR2 YENEEA. V lost 3 bases, J lost 7 bases, and 10 bases lay in between. This CDR3 has 14 residues. The CDR3: CASSLNGLNSPLHF. The CDR3 bases are TGTGCCAGCAGCTTGAACGGACTCAATTCACCCCTCCACTTT.

This CDR3 reads CASSFFQGYGYTF. CDR3 nucleotide sequence: TGTGCCAGCAGTTTTTTTCAGGGCTATGGCTACACCTTC. This chain links TRBV28 with TRBJ1-2, with D possibly matching TRBD1 (5 bases). Between the trimmed V and J ends, which lost 3 bases and 4 bases, there was a span of 9 bases. This CDR3 region has 13 residues. Germline CDR1 and CDR2: MDHEN and SYDVKM.

The CDR3 region is CACGELDRGRDTQYF. The DNA for the CDR3 is TGTGCCTGCGGAGAATTGGACAGGGGGAGAGATACGCAGTATTTT. This sequence joins TRBV30 and TRBJ2-3; 10 bases are a match to TRBD1. The CDR3 spans 15 residues. Germline V gene sequence: CDR1 GTSNPN, CDR2 SVGIG (reference sequence). V was pared by 6 bases and J by 5 bases, with 11 bases of the junction left unmatched. Together with reference TRBV30 and TRBJ2-3, the CDR3 gives the full variable domain: SQTIHQWPATLVQPVGSPLSLECTVEGTSNPNLYWYRQAAGRGLQLLFYSVGIGQISSEVPQNLSASRPQDRQFILSSKKLLLSDSGFYLCACGELDRGRDTQYFGPGTRLTVL.

The V gene is TRBV5-1, the J gene TRBJ2-5, with D perhaps TRBD2 (6 bases). CDR1 SGHRS and CDR2 YFSETQ come from the germline V gene. The germline V and J ends were trimmed by 3 bases and 1 base, with 13 bases remaining between them. The CDR3 sequence is 15 residues long. CDR3 nucleotides: TGCGCCAGCAGCTCGCGGGGACGTTCCCAAGAGACCCAGTACTTC. This sequence encodes CASSSRGRSQETQYF.

The rearrangement joins TRBV28 to TRBJ1-5; no definite D call. Germline V lookup: CDR1 MDHEN, CDR2 SYDVKM. Trimming removed 4 bases at V and 6 bases at J, with 10 bases between. The length of the CDR3 is 13 residues. The DNA of the CDR3 is TGTGCCAGCAGTTCTACCCCCCCTCAGCCCCAGCATTTT. Translation: CASSSTPPQPQHF.

The chain combines TRBV28 with TRBJ1-4; 7 bases match TRBD1. This CDR3 is built from 16 residues. Per germline, CDR1 MDHEN and CDR2 SYDVKM. V lost 3 bases, J lost 0 bases, and 4 bases stayed unmatched. In DNA form, the CDR3 reads TGTGCCAGCAGTTTGGGCAGGGGGGCAACTAATGAAAAACTGTTTTTT. Translation gives CASSLGRGATNEKLFF.

This clone was seen only once. V and J are TRBV19 and TRBJ2-1, with TRBD1 identical over 9 bases. Unmatched junction bases numbered 9, after V lost 3 bases and J lost 0 bases. Germline V gene data show CDR1 as LNHDA and CDR2 as SQIVND (reference sequence). The CDR3 spans 18 residues. The CDR3 loop is CASSMTQGAMSSYNEQFF. The CDR3 nucleotides read TGTGCCAGTAGTATGACACAGGGGGCGATGAGCTCCTACAATGAGCAGTTCTTC.